The 3 T cell receptor beta chains listed next were all sequenced from one sample in a study of vaccination effects on CD4 cells after COVID-19. Assay used: immunoSEQ multiplex PCR; TCRdb lists only in-frame clones, some missing. The data hold just under 75,000 clones, with around 79% observed a single time. Sequencing followed a ViraFEST assay step that expanded antigen-specific CD4+ T cells with viral peptide pools. With approximately ten days of culture completed, CD4+ T cells were isolated. In the vaccine recipients, nucleocapsid antibodies were negative and there was no prior SARS-CoV-2 infection. No antigens are known for them. The specimen comprised CD4+ T cells from PBMCs cultured with HCoV-NL63 spike peptides, sampled before COVID-19 vaccination. All receptors derive from a human donor who received a COVID-19 vaccine.

V is TRBV5-8 and J is TRBJ2-3; tentatively, D is TRBD2 (6 bases). V lost 7 bases and J lost 1, with 22 bases in between. The CDR3 totals 17 residues. Germline V gene sequence: CDR1 SGHTS, CDR2 YDEGEE. The CDR3 nucleotides are TGTGCCAGCCCAGCTTCACCGTTAGGCGGGGGCACAGATACGCAGTATTTT. Translating gives CASPASPLGGGTDTQYF.

V is TRBV5-5 and J is TRBJ2-3, with D possibly matching TRBD1 (5 bases). CDR1 is SGHKS, CDR2 YYEKEE, per germline (reference sequence). The CDR3 runs 16 residues. The CDR3 loop reads CARDRFTGVSTDTQYF. CDR3 nucleotide sequence: TGTGCGCGCGACCGTTTCACAGGAGTAAGCACAGATACGCAGTATTTT.

The chain joins TRBV30 to TRBJ2-7; 8 bases agree with TRBD1. V was clipped by 1 base and J by 4 bases; unmatched bases: 6. The germline gives CDR1 GTSNPN, CDR2 SVGIG (reference sequence). This CDR3 has 14 amino acids. The chain's CDR3 is CAWSGQGAEYEQYV. The CDR3 bases are TGTGCCTGGAGTGGGCAGGGGGCTGAGTACGAGCAGTACGTC.